The sequence of this TCR beta chain was determined in a study of shared clonotypes between healthy human individuals. Only in-frame clones appear in the TCRdb table, and some are missing; sequencing was by immunoSEQ multiplex PCR. The sample records roughly 660,000 clones, 90% being singletons. This clone was counted only a few times. Its cognate antigen is unknown. Study results and caveats: Memory subsets generally showed lower estimated richness than naive subsets. Only blood was sampled; tissue repertoires likely differ.

The sample comprised memory CD8+ T cells from PBMCs. Subset described: CD45RO+ cells pooled with CCR7-negative TemRA cells. This clonotype was sampled from a man aged 18 to 35 in good health. Some clones in this sample may be carry-over from other donors' samples.

CDR3 coding DNA: TGTGCCAGCAGTGAGAGGAGGGGCGTGGGGAATCAGCCCCAGCATTTT. Amino acid sequence: CASSERRGVGNQPQHF. The V gene is TRBV6-1, the J gene TRBJ1-5; weak D call: TRBD1 (5 bases). The V and J ends lost 3 bases and 4 bases respectively, with 16 bases between them. Germline V gene lookup returns CDR1 MNHNS and CDR2 SASEGT. The CDR3 is 16 amino acids.